The next 2 T cell receptor beta chains were all read from a single sample in a study of cytomegalovirus exposure and HLA in healthy donors. Use of 60 Vbeta and 13 Jbeta primers characterized the PCR. Using immunoSEQ multiplex PCR, the repertoire was profiled, and TCRdb retains in-frame clones only, with some absent. The sample consists of some 150,000 clones, 79% of them appearing once. Sequencing was done on a sample of PBMCs. All receptors derive from a man in his thirties or forties in good health and CMV-seropositive.

This CDR3 is CASSMALSYGYTF. The CDR3 DNA reads as TGTGCCAGTAGTATGGCTCTTTCCTATGGCTACACCTTC. The gene calls are TRBV19 and TRBJ1-2; D gene unclear. Trimming stripped 3 bases from V and 4 bases from J, with 9 bases between. The CDR3 runs to 13 residues. CDR1 and CDR2 (germline): LNHDA, SQIVND (reference sequence).

The J gene is TRBJ1-1, the V gene TRBV6-1; 7 bases are shared with TRBD1. V lost 2 bases and J lost 1; bases outside the gene matches: 7. This CDR3 has 16 residues. Germline CDR1 MNHNS, CDR2 SASEGT. In nucleotides, the CDR3 is TGTGCCAGCAGTGAATGGGCCTCAGGGGGGAACACTGAAGCTTTCTTT. Residues: CASSEWASGGNTEAFF.